This T cell receptor (beta chain) was sequenced for a study of CD8 T cells in Susac syndrome. General study points: TCR sequencing and HLA analysis covered a relatively small number of individuals.

As to this clonotype: The antigen is not known.

The CDR3 is 13 amino acids. Trimming shortened V by 4 bases and J by 8 bases, and 9 bases separated the two germline ends. Random hexamers primed reverse transcription of about 0.5 to 1 ug RNA. Amplification of TCR beta CDR3 used immunoSEQ multiplex PCR across 54 Vbeta and 13 Jbeta. TCRdb re-called the immunoSEQ multiplex PCR reads with MiXCR, one entry per CDR3 protein. The repertoire holds nearly 200,000 distinct CDR3 sequences, with more than 90% as singletons. In contrast to the negatively isolated CD8+ and CD4+ T cells, TEMRA cells were FACS-enriched. This clonotype was sampled from a human donor with multiple sclerosis. The chain employs TRBV12-3 or TRBV12-4 and TRBJ1-6; unclear D gene. The sequenced sample consisted of CD4+ T cells from PBMCs. CDR3 sequence reads: CASSSGVYSPLHF. CDR3 DNA: TGTGCCAGCAGTTCCGGGGTTTATTCACCCCTCCACTTT.